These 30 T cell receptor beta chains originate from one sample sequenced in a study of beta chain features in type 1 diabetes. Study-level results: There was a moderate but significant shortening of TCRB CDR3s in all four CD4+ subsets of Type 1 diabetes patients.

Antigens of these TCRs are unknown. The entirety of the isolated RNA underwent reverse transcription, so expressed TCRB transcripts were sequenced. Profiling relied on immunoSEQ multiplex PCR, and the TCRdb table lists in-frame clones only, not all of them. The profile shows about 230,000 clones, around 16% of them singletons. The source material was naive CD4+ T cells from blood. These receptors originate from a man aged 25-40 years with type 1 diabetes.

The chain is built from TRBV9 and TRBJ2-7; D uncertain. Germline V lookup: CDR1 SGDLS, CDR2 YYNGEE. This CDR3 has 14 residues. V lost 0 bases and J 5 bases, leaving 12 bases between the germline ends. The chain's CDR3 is CASSVASTSDEQYF. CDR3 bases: TGTGCCAGCAGCGTAGCTTCCACGAGTGACGAGCAGTACTTC.

The CDR3 coding sequence is TGTGCCTGGAGCGGGAGGGCGAATCAGCCCCAGCATTTT. This sequence encodes CAWSGRANQPQHF. This chain joins TRBV30 and TRBJ1-5; D ambiguous. The CDR3 loop spans 13 amino acids. The germline V gene has CDR1 GTSNPN and CDR2 SVGIG (reference sequence). Trimming pared 3 bases from V and 4 bases from J, leaving 10 bases between.

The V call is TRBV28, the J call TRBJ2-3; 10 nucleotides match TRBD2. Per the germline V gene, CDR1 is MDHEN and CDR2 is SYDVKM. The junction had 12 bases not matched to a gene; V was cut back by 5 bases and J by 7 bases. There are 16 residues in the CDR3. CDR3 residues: CASSEQSGRAVNTQYF. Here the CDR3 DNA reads TGTGCCAGCAGTGAGCAAAGCGGGAGGGCCGTTAATACGCAGTATTTT.

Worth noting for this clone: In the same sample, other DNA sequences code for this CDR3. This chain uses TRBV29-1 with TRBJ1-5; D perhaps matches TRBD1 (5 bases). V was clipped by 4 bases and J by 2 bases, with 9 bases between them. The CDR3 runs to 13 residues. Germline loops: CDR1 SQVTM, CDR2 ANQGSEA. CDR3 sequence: CSVVQGRNQPQHF. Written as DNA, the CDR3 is TGCAGCGTTGTTCAGGGACGCAATCAGCCCCAGCATTTT.

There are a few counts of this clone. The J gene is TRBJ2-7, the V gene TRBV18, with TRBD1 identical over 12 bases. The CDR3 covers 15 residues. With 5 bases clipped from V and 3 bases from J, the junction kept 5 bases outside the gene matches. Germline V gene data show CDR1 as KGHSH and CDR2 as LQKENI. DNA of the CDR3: TGTGCCAGCTCAGCTGGGACAGGGGGCAGCTACGAGCAGTACTTC. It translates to CASSAGTGGSYEQYF.

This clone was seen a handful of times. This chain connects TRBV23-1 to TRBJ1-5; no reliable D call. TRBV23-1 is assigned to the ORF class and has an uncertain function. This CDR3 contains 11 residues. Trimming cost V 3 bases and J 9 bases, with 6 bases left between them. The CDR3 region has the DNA TGCGCCAGCAGTCACTCGAGGCCCCAGCATTTT. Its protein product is CASSHSRPQHF.

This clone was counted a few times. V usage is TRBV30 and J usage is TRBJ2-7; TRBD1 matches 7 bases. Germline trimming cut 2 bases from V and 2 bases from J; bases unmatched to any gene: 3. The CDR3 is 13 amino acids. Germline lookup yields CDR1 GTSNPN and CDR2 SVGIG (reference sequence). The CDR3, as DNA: TGTGCCTGGAGTATAGGACAGGCCTACGAGCAGTACTTC. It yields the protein CAWSIGQAYEQYF.

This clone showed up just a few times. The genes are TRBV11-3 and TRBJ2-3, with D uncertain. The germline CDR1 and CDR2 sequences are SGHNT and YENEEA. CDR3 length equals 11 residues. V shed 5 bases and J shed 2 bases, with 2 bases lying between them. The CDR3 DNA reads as TGTGCCAGCAGCCTCACAGATACGCAGTATTTT. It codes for CASSLTDTQYF.

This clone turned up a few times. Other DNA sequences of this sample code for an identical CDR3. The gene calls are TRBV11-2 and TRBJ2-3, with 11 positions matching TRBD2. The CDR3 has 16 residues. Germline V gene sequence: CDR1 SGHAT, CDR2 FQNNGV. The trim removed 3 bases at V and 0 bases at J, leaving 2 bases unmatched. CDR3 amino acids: CASSFRLAGSTDTQYF. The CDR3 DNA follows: TGTGCCAGCAGCTTCCGACTAGCGGGGAGCACAGATACGCAGTATTTT.

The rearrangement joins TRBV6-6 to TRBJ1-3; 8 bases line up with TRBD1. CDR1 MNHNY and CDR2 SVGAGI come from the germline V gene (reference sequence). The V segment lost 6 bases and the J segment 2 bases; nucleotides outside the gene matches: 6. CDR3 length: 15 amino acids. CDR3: CASSLGQAAGNTIYF. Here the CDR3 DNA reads TGTGCCAGCAGCTTGGGACAGGCCGCTGGAAACACCATATATTTT.

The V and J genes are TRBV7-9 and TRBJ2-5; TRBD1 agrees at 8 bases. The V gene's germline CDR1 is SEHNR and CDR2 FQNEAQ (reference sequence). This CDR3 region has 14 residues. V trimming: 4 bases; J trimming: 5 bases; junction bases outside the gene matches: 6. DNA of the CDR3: TGTGCCAGCAGCTCGGAGACAGGGGAGGAGACCCAGTACTTC. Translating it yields CASSSETGEETQYF.

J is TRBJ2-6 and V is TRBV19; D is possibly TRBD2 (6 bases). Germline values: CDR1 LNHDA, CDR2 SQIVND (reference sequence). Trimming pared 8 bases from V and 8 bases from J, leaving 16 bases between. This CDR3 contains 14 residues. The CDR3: CASGRGTETNVLTF. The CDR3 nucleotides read TGTGCCAGTGGCCGCGGGACGGAAACCAACGTCCTGACTTTC.

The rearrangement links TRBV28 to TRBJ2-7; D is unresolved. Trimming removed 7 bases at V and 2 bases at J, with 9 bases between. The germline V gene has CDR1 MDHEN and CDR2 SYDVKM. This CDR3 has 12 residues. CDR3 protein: CASTDTTYEQYF. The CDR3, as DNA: TGTGCCAGCACCGACACGACCTACGAGCAGTACTTC.

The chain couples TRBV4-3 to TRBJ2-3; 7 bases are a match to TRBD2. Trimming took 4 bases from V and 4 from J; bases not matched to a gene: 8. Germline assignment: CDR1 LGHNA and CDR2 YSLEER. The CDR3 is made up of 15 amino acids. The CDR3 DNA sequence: TGCGCCAGCAGCCCCCTACGCGGGAGTGCAGATACGCAGTATTTT. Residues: CASSPLRGSADTQYF.

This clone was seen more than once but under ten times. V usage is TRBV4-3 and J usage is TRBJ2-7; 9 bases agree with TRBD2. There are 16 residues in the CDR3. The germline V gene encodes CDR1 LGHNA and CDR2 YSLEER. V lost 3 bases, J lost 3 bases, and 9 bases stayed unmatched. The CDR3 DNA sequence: TGCGCCAGCAGCCACTCTGGGGCTAGCGGGATCTACGAGCAGTACTTC. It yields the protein CASSHSGASGIYEQYF.

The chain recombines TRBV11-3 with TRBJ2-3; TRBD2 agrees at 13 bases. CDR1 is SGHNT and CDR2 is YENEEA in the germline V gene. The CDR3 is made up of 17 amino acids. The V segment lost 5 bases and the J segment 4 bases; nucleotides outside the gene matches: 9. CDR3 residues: CASSARTSGSHPDTQYF. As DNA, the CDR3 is TGTGCCAGCAGCGCCCGGACTAGCGGGAGTCATCCAGATACGCAGTATTTT.

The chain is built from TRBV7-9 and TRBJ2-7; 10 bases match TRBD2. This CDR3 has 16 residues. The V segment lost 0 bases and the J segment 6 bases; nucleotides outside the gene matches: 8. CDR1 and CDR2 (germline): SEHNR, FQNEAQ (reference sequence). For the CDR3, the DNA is TGTGCCAGCAGCTTAGCCCTAGCGGGAGTTGGATCCGAGCAGTACTTC. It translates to CASSLALAGVGSEQYF.

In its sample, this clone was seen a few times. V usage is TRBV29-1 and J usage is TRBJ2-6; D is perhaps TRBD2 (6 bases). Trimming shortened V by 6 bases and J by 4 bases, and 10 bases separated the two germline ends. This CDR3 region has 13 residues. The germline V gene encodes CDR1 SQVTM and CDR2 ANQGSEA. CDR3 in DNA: TGCAGCGTGGAGGGGCAGGGGGCCAACGTCCTGACTTTC. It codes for CSVEGQGANVLTF.

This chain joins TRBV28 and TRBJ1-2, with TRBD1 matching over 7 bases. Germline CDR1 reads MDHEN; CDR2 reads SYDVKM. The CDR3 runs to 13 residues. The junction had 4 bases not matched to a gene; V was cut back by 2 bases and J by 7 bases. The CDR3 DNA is TGTGCCAGCAGTTTAGGACAGGACAGTGGCTACACCTTC. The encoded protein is CASSLGQDSGYTF.

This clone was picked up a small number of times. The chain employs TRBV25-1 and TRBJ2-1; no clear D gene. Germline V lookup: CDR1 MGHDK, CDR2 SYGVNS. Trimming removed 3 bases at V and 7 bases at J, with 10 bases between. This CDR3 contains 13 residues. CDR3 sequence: CASSDRIGNEQFF. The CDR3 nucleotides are TGTGCCAGCAGTGATAGGATAGGTAATGAGCAGTTCTTC. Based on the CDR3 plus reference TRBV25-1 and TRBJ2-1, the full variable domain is EADIYQTPRYLVIGTGKKITLECSQTMGHDKMYWYQQDPGMELHLIHYSYGVNSTEKGDLSSESTVSRIRTEHFPLTLESARPSHTSQYLCASSDRIGNEQFFGPGTRLTVL.

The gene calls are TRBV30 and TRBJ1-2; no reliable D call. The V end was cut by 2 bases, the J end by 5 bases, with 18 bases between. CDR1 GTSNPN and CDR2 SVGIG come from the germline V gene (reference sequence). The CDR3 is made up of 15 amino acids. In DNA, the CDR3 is TGTGCCTGGAGTTTTTCACCTCGGACGGGGTATGGCTACACCTTC. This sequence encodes CAWSFSPRTGYGYTF.

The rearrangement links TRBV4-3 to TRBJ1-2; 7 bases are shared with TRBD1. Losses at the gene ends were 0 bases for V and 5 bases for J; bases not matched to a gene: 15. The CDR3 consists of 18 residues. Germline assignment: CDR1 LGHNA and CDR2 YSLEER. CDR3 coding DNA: TGCGCCAGCAGCCAAGAGCGGTACGATTTGACAGGGAGTTATGGCTACACCTTC. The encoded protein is CASSQERYDLTGSYGYTF.

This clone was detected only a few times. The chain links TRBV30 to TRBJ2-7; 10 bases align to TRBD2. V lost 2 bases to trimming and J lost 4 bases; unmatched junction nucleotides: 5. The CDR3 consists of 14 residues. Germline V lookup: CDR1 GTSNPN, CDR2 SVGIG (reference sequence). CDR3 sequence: CAWSSPSGSYEQYF. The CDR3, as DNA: TGTGCCTGGAGTTCCCCTAGCGGGAGTTACGAGCAGTACTTC.

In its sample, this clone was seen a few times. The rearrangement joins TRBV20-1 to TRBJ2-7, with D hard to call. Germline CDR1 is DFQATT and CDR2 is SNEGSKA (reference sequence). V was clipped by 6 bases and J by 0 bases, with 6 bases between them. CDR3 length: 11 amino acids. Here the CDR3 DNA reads TGCAGTGCACGGATCTCCTACGAGCAGTACTTC. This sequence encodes CSARISYEQYF.

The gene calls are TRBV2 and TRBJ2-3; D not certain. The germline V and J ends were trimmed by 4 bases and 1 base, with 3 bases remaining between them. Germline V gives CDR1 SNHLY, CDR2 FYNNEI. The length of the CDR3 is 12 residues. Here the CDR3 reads CASSGGTDTQYF. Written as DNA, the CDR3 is TGTGCCAGCAGTGGCGGCACAGATACGCAGTATTTT.

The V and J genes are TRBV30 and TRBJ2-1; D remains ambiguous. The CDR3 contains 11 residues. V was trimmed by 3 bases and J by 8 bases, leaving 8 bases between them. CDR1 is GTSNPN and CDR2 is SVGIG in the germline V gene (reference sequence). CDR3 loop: CAWSYSHEQFF. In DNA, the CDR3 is TGTGCCTGGAGCTACAGCCATGAGCAGTTCTTC.

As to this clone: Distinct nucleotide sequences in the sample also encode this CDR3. The CDR3 nucleotides are TGTGCCAGCAGCTTAGACACCGGGGAGCTGTTTTTT. Translated: CASSLDTGELFF. V usage is TRBV7-9 and J usage is TRBJ2-2; no firm D call. Trimming stripped 1 base from V and 3 bases from J, with 0 bases between. CDR1 is SEHNR and CDR2 is FQNEAQ in the germline V gene (reference sequence). The CDR3 is 12 amino acids.

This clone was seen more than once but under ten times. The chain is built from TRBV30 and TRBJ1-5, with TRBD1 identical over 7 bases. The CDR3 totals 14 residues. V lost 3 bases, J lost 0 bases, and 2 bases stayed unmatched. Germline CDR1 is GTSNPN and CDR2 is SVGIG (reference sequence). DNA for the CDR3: TGTGCCTGGAGCGAGGGGGCTAGCAATCAGCCCCAGCATTTT. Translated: CAWSEGASNQPQHF.

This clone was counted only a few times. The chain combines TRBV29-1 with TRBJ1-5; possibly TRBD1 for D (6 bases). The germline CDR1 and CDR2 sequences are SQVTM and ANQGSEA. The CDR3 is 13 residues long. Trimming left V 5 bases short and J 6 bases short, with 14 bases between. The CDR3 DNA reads TGCAGCGTTAGGGACGGGGGCAGTCAGCCCCAGCATTTT. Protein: CSVRDGGSQPQHF.

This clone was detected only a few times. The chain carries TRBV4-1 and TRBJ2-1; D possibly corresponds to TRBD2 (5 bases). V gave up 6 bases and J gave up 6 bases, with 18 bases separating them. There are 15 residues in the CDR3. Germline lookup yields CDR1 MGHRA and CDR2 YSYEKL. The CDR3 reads CASRQRALGANEQFF. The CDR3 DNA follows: TGCGCCAGCAGACAGAGGGCGTTAGGAGCCAATGAGCAGTTCTTC.